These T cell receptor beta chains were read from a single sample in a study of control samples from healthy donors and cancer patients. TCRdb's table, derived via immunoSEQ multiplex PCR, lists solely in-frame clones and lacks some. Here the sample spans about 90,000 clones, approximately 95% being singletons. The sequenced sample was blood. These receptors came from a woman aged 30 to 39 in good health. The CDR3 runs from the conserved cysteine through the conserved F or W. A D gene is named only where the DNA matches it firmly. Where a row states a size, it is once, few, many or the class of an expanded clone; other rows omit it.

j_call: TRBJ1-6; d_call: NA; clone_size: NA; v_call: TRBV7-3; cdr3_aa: CASSLMGPGNNSPLHF; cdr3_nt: TGTGCCAGCAGCTTAATGGGGCCAGGCAATAATTCACCCCTCCACTTT
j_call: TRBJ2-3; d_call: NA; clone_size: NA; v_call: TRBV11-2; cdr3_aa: CASSLRGRLYSTDTQYF; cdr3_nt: TGTGCCAGCAGCTTAAGAGGCCGACTTTATAGCACAGATACGCAGTATTTT
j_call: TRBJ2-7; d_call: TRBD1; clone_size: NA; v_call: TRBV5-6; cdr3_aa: CASSSGGTGGWEQYF; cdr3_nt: TGTGCCAGCAGCTCCGGGGGGACAGGGGGCTGGGAGCAGTACTTC
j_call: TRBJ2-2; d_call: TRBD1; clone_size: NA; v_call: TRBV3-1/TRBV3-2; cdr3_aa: CASSQDRLGQGSPGELFF; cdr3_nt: TGTGCCAGCAGCCAAGATCGATTGGGACAGGGATCACCCGGGGAGCTGTTTTTT
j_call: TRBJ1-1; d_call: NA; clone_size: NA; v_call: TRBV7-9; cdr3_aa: CASSLPPGKDTEAFF; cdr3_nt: TGTGCCAGCAGCTTACCGCCGGGGAAGGACACTGAAGCTTTCTTT
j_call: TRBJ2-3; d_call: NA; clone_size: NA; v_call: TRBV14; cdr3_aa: CASSQERAVSTDTQYF; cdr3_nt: TGTGCCAGCAGCCAAGAACGAGCGGTTAGCACAGATACGCAGTATTTT
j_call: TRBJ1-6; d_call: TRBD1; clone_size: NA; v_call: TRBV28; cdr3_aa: CASSLGQVYNSPLHF; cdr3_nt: TGTGCCAGCAGCCTTGGACAGGTCTATAATTCACCCCTCCACTTT
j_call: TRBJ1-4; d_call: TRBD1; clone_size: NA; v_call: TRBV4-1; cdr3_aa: CASSQEEGRGRVTNEKLFF; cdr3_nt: TGCGCCAGCAGCCAAGAAGAGGGCAGGGGGCGAGTAACTAATGAAAAACTGTTTTTT
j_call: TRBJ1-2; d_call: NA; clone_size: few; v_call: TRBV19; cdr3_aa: CASIGGGASYGYTF; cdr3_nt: TGTGCCAGTATCGGCGGGGGCGCGAGCTATGGCTACACCTTC
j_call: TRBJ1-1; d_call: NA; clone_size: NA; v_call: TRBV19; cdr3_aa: CASSIGGRYTEAFF; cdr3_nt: TGTGCCAGTAGTATAGGGGGCAGGTATACTGAAGCTTTCTTT
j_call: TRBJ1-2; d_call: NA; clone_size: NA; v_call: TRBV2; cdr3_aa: CASSGQTNYGYTF; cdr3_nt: TGTGCCAGCAGTGGGCAGACCAACTATGGCTACACCTTC
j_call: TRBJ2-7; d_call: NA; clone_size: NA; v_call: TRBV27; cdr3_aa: CASSLWASDHEQYF; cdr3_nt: TGTGCCAGCAGTTTGTGGGCTAGCGACCACGAGCAGTACTTC
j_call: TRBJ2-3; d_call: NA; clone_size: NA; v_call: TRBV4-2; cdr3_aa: CASSQIGTSEDTQYF; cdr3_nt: TGTGCCAGCAGCCAAATCGGGACTTCTGAGGATACGCAGTATTTT
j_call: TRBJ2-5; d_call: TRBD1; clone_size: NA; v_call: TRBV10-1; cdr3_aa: CASSPGQSHQETQYF; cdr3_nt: TGCGCCAGCAGTCCGGGACAGTCCCACCAAGAGACCCAGTACTTC
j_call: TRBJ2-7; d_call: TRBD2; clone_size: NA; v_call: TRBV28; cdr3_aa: CASSIAFSWTSGTYEQYF; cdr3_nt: TGTGCCAGCAGCATAGCCTTTTCCTGGACTAGCGGTACCTACGAGCAGTACTTC
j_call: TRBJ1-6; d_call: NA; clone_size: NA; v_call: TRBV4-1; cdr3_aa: CASSQDSVVGPNSPLHF; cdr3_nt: TGCGCCAGCAGCCAAGATTCTGTCGTCGGCCCGAATTCACCCCTCCACTTT
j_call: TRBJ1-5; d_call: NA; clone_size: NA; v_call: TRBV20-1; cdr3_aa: CSASPLGALGQPQHF; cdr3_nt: TGCAGTGCTAGTCCTCTAGGGGCTTTGGGTCAGCCCCAGCATTTT
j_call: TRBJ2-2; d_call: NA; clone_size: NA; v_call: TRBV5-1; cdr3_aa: CASMQGGVTGELFF; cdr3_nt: TGCGCCAGCATGCAGGGTGGGGTCACCGGGGAGCTGTTTTTT
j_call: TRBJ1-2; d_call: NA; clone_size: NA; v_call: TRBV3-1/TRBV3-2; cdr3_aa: CASSPGLTGYTF; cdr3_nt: TGTGCCAGCAGCCCGGGACTTACCGGCTACACCTTC
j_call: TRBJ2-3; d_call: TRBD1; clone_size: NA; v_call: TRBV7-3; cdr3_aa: CASSSQPGQGARDTQYF; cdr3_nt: TGTGCCAGCAGCTCCCAACCGGGACAGGGGGCGCGAGATACGCAGTATTTT
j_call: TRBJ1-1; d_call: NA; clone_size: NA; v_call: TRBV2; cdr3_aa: CASTKGVTEAFF; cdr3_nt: TGTGCCAGCACCAAGGGGGTCACTGAAGCTTTCTTT
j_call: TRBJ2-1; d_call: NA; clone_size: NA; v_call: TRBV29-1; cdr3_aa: CSVGQGRLYNEQFF; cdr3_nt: TGCAGCGTTGGTCAGGGACGATTGTACAATGAGCAGTTCTTC
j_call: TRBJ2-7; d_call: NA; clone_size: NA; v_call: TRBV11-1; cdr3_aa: CASSDRELYEQYF; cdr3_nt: TGTGCCAGCAGCGACCGGGAATTGTACGAGCAGTACTTC
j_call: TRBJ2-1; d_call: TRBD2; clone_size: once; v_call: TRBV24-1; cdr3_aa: CATSDRSGSRHNEQFF; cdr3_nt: TGTGCCACCAGTGACCGAAGCGGGAGTCGGCACAATGAGCAGTTCTTC
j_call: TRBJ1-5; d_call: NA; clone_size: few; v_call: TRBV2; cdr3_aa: CASSVSGNQPQHF; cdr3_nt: TGTGCCAGCAGTGTCTCAGGGAACCAGCCCCAGCATTTT
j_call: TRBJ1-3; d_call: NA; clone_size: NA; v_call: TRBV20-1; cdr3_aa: CSASPTGDISGNTIYF; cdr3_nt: TGCAGTGCTAGTCCTACGGGGGACATCTCTGGAAACACCATATATTTT
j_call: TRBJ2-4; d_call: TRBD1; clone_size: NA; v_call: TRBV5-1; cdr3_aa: CASSLQGAKNIQYF; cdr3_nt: TGCGCCAGCAGCTTACAGGGGGCCAAAAACATTCAGTACTTC